Detailed here is one T cell receptor (beta chain). Clones were read by immunoSEQ multiplex PCR, and TCRdb kept only the in-frame ones, dropping some. The sample lists fewer than 250,000 clones, 84% occurring once. Participant ages covered about 18 to 95 years across around 22 US areas. Assignment of participants to cohorts was predicated upon participant-reported clinical history. Cohort 3 recovered donors had two negative PCRs, clearance, or symptom resolution. This CDR3 has 14 residues. CDR1 is SGHKS and CDR2 is YYEKEE in the germline V gene (reference sequence). Between the trimmed V and J ends, which lost 1 base and 3 bases, there was a span of 7 bases. The sample belongs to a study of blood T cell repertoires in COVID-19. Study-wide background: Sources were T cells, B-cell-depleted T cells, or PBMCs; the material itself was cDNA or gDNA.

The receptor was derived from a man in his fifties or sixties who had recovered from COVID-19. This chain connects TRBV5-5 to TRBJ1-4, with D possibly being TRBD1 (6 bases). The sequenced material came from PBMCs or T cells enriched from blood (not recorded which). CDR3 nucleotide sequence: TGTGCCAGCAGCTTGACAGGGTCTAATGAAAAACTGTTTTTT. Residues: CASSLTGSNEKLFF.